The entry below gives a single T cell receptor beta chain sequence along with its context. TCRdb redid the calling of the 5' RACE reads with MiXCR, one entry per CDR3 protein. The sample consists of a few hundred thousand distinct CDR3 sequences, 14% of them appearing once. These data are taken from a study of T-cell memory formation after mild COVID-19. CDR3 length equals 12 residues. Germline CDR1 is KGHDR and CDR2 is SFDVKD. Trimming took 3 bases from V and 4 from J, leaving 5 bases between them. This chain joins TRBV24-1 and TRBJ2-5; perhaps TRBD2 as D (5 bases). The receptor was derived from a man between 18 and 29 years old who had mild COVID-19 (a few samples of this study predate the infection). Cell type and time point are not known. Sequenced: PBMCs or a T cell subset sorted from them (not recorded which). CDR3 DNA: TGTGCCACCAGTGATCGGGGAGAGACCCAGTACTTC. Translating it yields CATSDRGETQYF.